These 30 T cell receptor beta chains were all obtained from the same sample, sequenced in a study of T cell repertoires in cytomegalovirus infection. These TCRs are of unknown antigen specificity. In TCRdb, the reads were re-called with MiXCR into one record per CDR3 protein. The sample yields about 330,000 distinct CDR3 sequences, just under 35% seen once. Sequenced material: cultured PBMCs, taken from culture after CMV antigen stimulation. The receptors derive from a human donor in good health (CMV status not recorded). Some clones in this sample may be carry-over from other donors' samples.

In DNA, the CDR3 is TGTGCCAGCAGTGAATACAATCAGCCCCAGCATTTT. Translating it yields CASSEYNQPQHF. The chain carries TRBV6-2 or TRBV6-3 and TRBJ1-5; D call uncertain. The germline V gene has CDR1 MNHEY and CDR2 SVGEGT. V was pared by 5 bases and J by 3 bases, with 5 bases between. The CDR3 length is 12 residues.

The chain employs TRBV6-2 or TRBV6-3 and TRBJ2-7; 11 nucleotides agree with TRBD2. The J segment lost 2 bases and the V segment lost 5 bases, leaving 5 bases of the junction unmatched. CDR3 length: 15 amino acids. Looked up from germline, CDR1 is MNHEY and CDR2 is SVGEGT. The CDR3 reads CASSTTSGIPYEQYF. The CDR3 DNA follows: TGTGCCAGCAGTACGACTAGCGGGATCCCCTACGAGCAGTACTTC.

This clonotype was seen more than once but under ten times. The chain combines TRBV5-4 with TRBJ2-2; TRBD2 matches 13 bases. The CDR3 length is 15 residues. Germline V gives CDR1 SGHNT, CDR2 YYREEE (reference sequence). V dropped 4 bases and J dropped 5; count of bases not matched to a gene: 2. CDR3 loop: CASSALAGGTGELFF. For the CDR3, the DNA is TGTGCCAGCAGCGCACTAGCGGGAGGGACCGGGGAGCTGTTTTTT.

The genes are TRBV7-2 and TRBJ2-5; tentatively, D is TRBD1 (6 bases). The CDR3 has 13 residues. The V end was cut by 2 bases, the J end by 5 bases, with 9 bases between. Looked up from germline, CDR1 is SGHTA and CDR2 is FQGNSA. The CDR3 sequence: CASSLHRVETQYF. The DNA of the CDR3 is TGTGCCAGCAGCTTACACAGGGTGGAGACCCAGTACTTC.

The chain employs TRBV7-6 and TRBJ2-7; no firm D call. Trimming removed 1 base from V and 2 bases from J, with 12 bases in between. Germline CDR1 is SGHVS and CDR2 is FNYEAQ. The CDR3 has 15 residues. CDR3 DNA: TGTGCCAGCAGCTTAGAGGCCTCCCCGGCCTACGAGCAGTACTTC. Amino acid sequence: CASSLEASPAYEQYF.

This rearrangement joins TRBV28 to TRBJ2-5; 7 bases align to TRBD1. The J segment lost 4 bases and the V segment lost 2 bases, leaving 4 bases of the junction unmatched. In germline, CDR1 is MDHEN, CDR2 SYDVKM. CDR3 length equals 14 residues. The CDR3 region is CASSLIEGAETQYF. For the CDR3, the DNA is TGTGCCAGCAGTTTAATTGAGGGGGCAGAGACCCAGTACTTC.

This clonotype has more than one count but fewer than ten. The rearrangement joins TRBV6-6 to TRBJ1-6; the D is unclear. This CDR3 region has 15 residues. CDR1 MNHNY and CDR2 SVGAGI come from the germline V gene (reference sequence). Trimming left V 6 bases short and J 0 bases short, with 9 bases between. The CDR3: CASSLRDSYNSPLHF. As DNA, the CDR3 is TGTGCCAGCAGCCTCCGGGACTCCTATAATTCACCCCTCCACTTT.

V usage is TRBV30 and J usage is TRBJ2-1, with D possibly being TRBD2 (6 bases). This CDR3 has 13 amino acids. Trimming pared 0 bases from V and 8 bases from J, leaving 11 bases between. Germline V gives CDR1 GTSNPN, CDR2 SVGIG (reference sequence). CDR3 nucleotide sequence: TGTGCCTGGAGTGTTAGGCGGGGCGATGAGCAGTTCTTC. Protein sequence: CAWSVRRGDEQFF.

A few counts support this clonotype. The chain uses TRBV7-2 and TRBJ1-5, with D maybe TRBD1 (6 bases). V lost 4 bases and J lost 5, with 12 bases in between. Germline V gene lookup returns CDR1 SGHTA and CDR2 FQGNSA. CDR3 size: 14 residues. The CDR3 protein is CASSYGKGDQPQHF. In nucleotides, the CDR3 is TGTGCCAGCAGCTACGGAAAGGGGGATCAGCCCCAGCATTTT.

This clonotype was recorded many times. Here the CDR3 reads CASSLLNSEQYV. The CDR3 bases are TGTGCCAGCAGCCTGCTAAACTCCGAGCAGTACGTC. The rearrangement links TRBV7-9 to TRBJ2-7; D not certain. Germline CDR1 and CDR2: SEHNR and FQNEAQ (reference sequence). The CDR3 contains 12 residues. V was shortened by 5 bases and J by 6 bases, with 11 bases between the two germline ends.

This clonotype is classed as medium-sized. J is TRBJ2-1 and V is TRBV7-2; 7 bases are shared with TRBD2. Germline V gives CDR1 SGHTA, CDR2 FQGNSA. The V and J ends lost 1 base and 0 bases, in that order; junction bases with no gene match: 21. CDR3 length equals 22 residues. The CDR3 region has the DNA TGTGCCAGCAGCTTAGTCGGGTCGAGCGGGATGAATTCAATGGGCTCCTACAATGAGCAGTTCTTC. It codes for CASSLVGSSGMNSMGSYNEQFF. Full variable domain (rest looked up from reference TRBV7-2 and TRBJ2-1): GAGVSQSPSNKVTEKGKDVELRCDPISGHTALYWYRQSLGQGLEFLIYFQGNSAPDKSGLPSDRFSAERTGGSVSTLTIQRTQQEDSAVYLCASSLVGSSGMNSMGSYNEQFFGPGTRLTVL.

The genes are TRBV28 and TRBJ2-7; D is perhaps TRBD2 (7 bases). This CDR3 comprises 14 residues. With 6 bases removed from V and 6 bases from J, the gap between germline ends came to 18 bases. Germline CDR1 and CDR2: MDHEN and SYDVKM. The CDR3 reads CASSVGGGPTEQYF. CDR3 coding DNA: TGTGCCAGCAGCGTAGGGGGAGGGCCAACCGAGCAGTACTTC.

This clonotype turned up a few times. The chain links TRBV7-2 to TRBJ2-2; 13 bases line up with TRBD2. Germline V lookup: CDR1 SGHTA, CDR2 FQGNSA. The CDR3 runs to 17 residues. V shed 5 bases and J 5 bases; nucleotides not matched to a gene: 8. The CDR3 loop is CASSPKGLAGVTGELFF. CDR3 bases: TGTGCCAGCAGCCCTAAAGGACTAGCGGGAGTGACCGGGGAGCTGTTTTTT.

The chain employs TRBV6-6 and TRBJ2-4, with D uncertain. Trimming shortened V by 5 bases and J by 6 bases, and 8 bases separated the two germline ends. CDR1 and CDR2 (germline): MNHNY, SVGAGI (reference sequence). This CDR3 has 12 amino acids. The CDR3 DNA reads TGTGCCAGCAGTCTAGGAGTAAACATTCAGTACTTC. Translation gives CASSLGVNIQYF.

This clonotype was picked up one time. V usage is TRBV4-1 and J usage is TRBJ2-1; no firm D call. The J call could be wrong; TRBJ2-7 is a better fit for the DNA end. Germline CDR1 reads MGHRA; CDR2 reads YSYEKL. The CDR3 loop spans 15 amino acids. CDR3 residues: CASSQNPSEVVEQYF. CDR3 nucleotides: TGCGCCAGCAGCCAAAACCCCTCCGAGGTGGTTGAGCAGTACTTC.

The chain carries TRBV20-1 and TRBJ1-6; D may be TRBD1 (5 bases). From germline, CDR1 is DFQATT and CDR2 SNEGSKA (reference sequence). The CDR3 contains 14 residues. V was clipped by 0 bases and J by 8 bases, with 11 bases between them. CDR3 protein: CSARDREEDSPLHF. CDR3 nucleotide sequence: TGCAGTGCTAGAGACAGGGAAGAGGATTCACCCCTCCACTTT.

This clonotype was recorded a few times. The chain recombines TRBV28 with TRBJ1-5; 8 bases are a match to TRBD1. This CDR3 spans 16 amino acids. Per germline, CDR1 MDHEN and CDR2 SYDVKM. After removal of 2 bases from V and 2 bases from J, the junction contained 5 bases not matched to a gene. The CDR3 region has the DNA TGTGCCAGCAGTTTAGTACAGGGGGTCGGCAATCAGCCCCAGCATTTT. As protein: CASSLVQGVGNQPQHF.

The chain has TRBV19 and TRBJ1-1, with no clear D. This CDR3 has 14 residues. The germline V gene has CDR1 LNHDA and CDR2 SQIVND (reference sequence). V dropped 0 bases and J dropped 6 bases, with 11 bases sitting between them. The CDR3 protein is CASSIDGGVAEAFF. The CDR3 DNA reads TGTGCCAGTAGTATAGATGGCGGGGTCGCTGAAGCTTTCTTT.

This clonotype was observed once. The chain employs TRBV18 and TRBJ2-1, with TRBD1 matching 11 bases. Germline V gene data show CDR1 as KGHSH and CDR2 as LQKENI. The CDR3 runs to 15 residues. V was clipped by 3 bases and J by 6 bases; unmatched bases: 4. CDR3 residues: CASSPGTGGSNEQFF. The CDR3 nucleotides read TGTGCCAGCTCACCTGGGACAGGGGGGTCCAATGAGCAGTTCTTC.

The chain combines TRBV6-2 or TRBV6-3 with TRBJ2-1; TRBD2 agrees at 7 bases. CDR1 MNHEY and CDR2 SVGEGT come from the germline V gene. V lost 10 bases to trimming and J lost 10 bases; unmatched junction nucleotides: 10. The CDR3 is 12 residues long. The CDR3 sequence: CATSISGREQFF. CDR3 bases: TGTGCCACATCCATATCCGGGAGGGAGCAGTTCTTC.

To note about this clonotype: Possible read error: a much larger clone is one base away. The chain links TRBV20-1 to TRBJ1-1; a possible D gene is TRBD1 (5 bases). The CDR3 covers 13 residues. Per germline, CDR1 DFQATT and CDR2 SNEGSKA (reference sequence). V was pared by 7 bases and J by 1 base, with 13 bases between. Written as DNA, the CDR3 is TGCAGTGGTAACCGGGGGGAGAACACTGAAGCTTTCTTT. It is translated as CSGNRGENTEAFF.

V and J are TRBV5-1 and TRBJ2-7; 7 nucleotides align to TRBD2. The J segment lost 7 bases and the V segment lost 0 bases, leaving 4 bases of the junction unmatched. Germline CDR1 is SGHRS and CDR2 is YFSETQ. The CDR3 extends over 13 amino acids. The CDR3 DNA is TGCGCCAGCAGCTTGGTTCCAGCGGGAGAGCAGTACGTC. This codes for CASSLVPAGEQYV.

The chain employs TRBV7-2 and TRBJ2-3; D is perhaps TRBD2 (5 bases). V was pared by 5 bases and J by 1 base, with 22 bases between. Per the germline V gene, CDR1 is SGHTA and CDR2 is FQGNSA. The CDR3 runs 18 residues. CDR3 sequence: CASSHQASGSLGTDTQYF. CDR3 DNA sequence: TGTGCCAGCAGCCACCAGGCGTCGGGGTCGTTGGGCACAGATACGCAGTATTTT.

The chain is built from TRBV11-2 and TRBJ2-5; no reliable D call. V gave up 1 base and J gave up 2 bases, with 14 bases separating them. The CDR3 runs to 16 residues. In germline, CDR1 is SGHAT, CDR2 FQNNGV. The CDR3 protein is CASSLVFGSSQETQYF. In DNA form, the CDR3 reads TGTGCCAGCAGCTTAGTCTTCGGTAGCTCTCAAGAGACCCAGTACTTC.

This chain uses TRBV7-6 with TRBJ2-7; 9 bases are a match to TRBD1. Germline loops: CDR1 SGHVS, CDR2 FNYEAQ. Losses at the gene ends were 7 bases for V and 6 bases for J; bases not matched to a gene: 10. This CDR3 has 14 amino acids. The CDR3 nucleotides are TGTGCCAGCACGTTAACGGGACAGGGCGGCGAGCAGTACTTC. As protein: CASTLTGQGGEQYF.

This chain connects TRBV6-2 or TRBV6-3 to TRBJ2-5; no definite D call. From germline, CDR1 is MNHEY and CDR2 SVGEGT. CDR3 size: 14 residues. The germline V and J ends were trimmed by 1 base and 5 bases, with 11 bases remaining between them. CDR3 sequence (DNA): TGTGCCAGCAGTTACTTGGGTTTCGGGGAGACCCAGTACTTC. Translation gives CASSYLGFGETQYF.

The table lists this clonotype with a few counts. The V gene is TRBV5-6, the J gene TRBJ2-7, with D possibly matching TRBD2 (5 bases). The CDR3 is 17 amino acids. Deletions cut 2 bases from V and 0 bases from J, with 18 bases between. Germline values: CDR1 SGHDT, CDR2 YYEEEE. DNA of the CDR3: TGTGCCAGCAGCTTCACGATCGCTCCGGGATCCTCCTACGAGCAGTACTTC. This sequence encodes CASSFTIAPGSSYEQYF.

This clonotype appeared many times. The chain links TRBV9 to TRBJ2-7; TRBD2 aligns across 10 bases. Per the germline V gene, CDR1 is SGDLS and CDR2 is YYNGEE. This CDR3 region has 16 residues. Unmatched junction bases numbered 7, after V lost 2 bases and J lost 2 bases. This chain's CDR3 is CASSVAASGSPYEQYF. CDR3 in DNA: TGTGCCAGCAGCGTTGCCGCTAGCGGGAGTCCCTACGAGCAGTACTTC.

The table lists this clonotype with a few counts. V usage is TRBV7-9 and J usage is TRBJ2-3, with TRBD1 identical over 10 bases. Germline trimming cut 3 bases from V and 2 bases from J; bases unmatched to any gene: 5. CDR1 and CDR2 (germline): SEHNR, FQNEAQ (reference sequence). The CDR3 runs 16 residues. Here the CDR3 reads CASSFSGTGATDTQYF. CDR3 coding DNA: TGTGCCAGCAGCTTCTCCGGGACAGGGGCCACAGATACGCAGTATTTT.

The V and J genes are TRBV6-6 and TRBJ1-1, with D possibly TRBD1 on 6 matching bases. CDR3 length: 14 amino acids. V was cut by 6 bases and J by 0 bases, with 11 bases left in between. From germline, CDR1 is MNHNY and CDR2 SVGAGI (reference sequence). CDR3 DNA: TGTGCCAGCAGGCCGGGACACGTGAACACTGAAGCTTTCTTT. It codes for CASRPGHVNTEAFF.